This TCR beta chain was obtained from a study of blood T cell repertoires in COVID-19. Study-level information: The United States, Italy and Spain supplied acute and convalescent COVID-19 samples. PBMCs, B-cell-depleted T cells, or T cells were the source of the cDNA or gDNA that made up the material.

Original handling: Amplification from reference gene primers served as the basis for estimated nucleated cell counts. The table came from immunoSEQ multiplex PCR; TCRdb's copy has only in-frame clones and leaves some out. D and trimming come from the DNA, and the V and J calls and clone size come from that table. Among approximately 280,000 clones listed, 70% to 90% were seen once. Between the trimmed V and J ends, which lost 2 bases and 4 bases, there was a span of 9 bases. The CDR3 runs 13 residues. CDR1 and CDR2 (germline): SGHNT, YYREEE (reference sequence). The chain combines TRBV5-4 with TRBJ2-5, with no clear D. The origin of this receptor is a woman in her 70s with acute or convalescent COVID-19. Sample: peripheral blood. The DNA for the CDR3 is TGTGCCAGCAGCTTCGACTCCCGAGAGACCCAGTACTTC. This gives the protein CASSFDSRETQYF.